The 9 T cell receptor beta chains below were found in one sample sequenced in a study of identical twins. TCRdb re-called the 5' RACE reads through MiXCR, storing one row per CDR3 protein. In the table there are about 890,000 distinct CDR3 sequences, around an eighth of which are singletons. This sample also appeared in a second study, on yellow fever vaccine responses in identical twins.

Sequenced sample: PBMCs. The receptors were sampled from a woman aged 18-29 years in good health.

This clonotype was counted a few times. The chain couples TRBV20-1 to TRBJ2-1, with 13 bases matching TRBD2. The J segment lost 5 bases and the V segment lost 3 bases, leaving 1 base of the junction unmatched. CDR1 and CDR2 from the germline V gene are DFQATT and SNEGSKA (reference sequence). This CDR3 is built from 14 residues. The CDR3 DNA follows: TGCAGTGCTAGTGGGACTAGCGGGGACAATGAGCAGTTCTTC. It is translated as CSASGTSGDNEQFF.

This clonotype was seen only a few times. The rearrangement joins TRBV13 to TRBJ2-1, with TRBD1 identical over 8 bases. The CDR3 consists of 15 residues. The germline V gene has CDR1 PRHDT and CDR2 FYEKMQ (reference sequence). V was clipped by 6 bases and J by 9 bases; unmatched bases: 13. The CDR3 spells CASRRQGSSLGEQFF. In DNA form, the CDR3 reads TGTGCCAGCAGACGACAGGGGTCGTCACTCGGTGAGCAGTTCTTC.

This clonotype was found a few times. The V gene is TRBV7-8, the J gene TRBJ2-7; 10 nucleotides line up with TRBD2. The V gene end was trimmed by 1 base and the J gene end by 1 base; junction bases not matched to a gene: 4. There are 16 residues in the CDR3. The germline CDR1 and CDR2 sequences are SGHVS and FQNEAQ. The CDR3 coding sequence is TGTGCCAGCAGCTTAGGGCCAGCGGGGGGGTCCTACGAGCAGTACTTC. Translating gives CASSLGPAGGSYEQYF.

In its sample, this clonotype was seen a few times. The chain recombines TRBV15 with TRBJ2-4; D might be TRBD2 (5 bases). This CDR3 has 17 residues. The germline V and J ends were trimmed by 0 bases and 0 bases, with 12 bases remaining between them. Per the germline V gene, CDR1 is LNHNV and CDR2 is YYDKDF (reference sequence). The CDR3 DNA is TGTGCCACCAGCAGAGATAGCGCTATACTAGCCAAAAACATTCAGTACTTC. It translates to CATSRDSAILAKNIQYF.

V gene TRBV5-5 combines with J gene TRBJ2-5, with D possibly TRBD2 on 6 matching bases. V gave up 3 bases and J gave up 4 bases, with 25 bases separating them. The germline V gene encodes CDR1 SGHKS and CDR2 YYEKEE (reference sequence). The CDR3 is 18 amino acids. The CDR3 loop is CASSSKTTGWGEGETQYF. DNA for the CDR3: TGTGCCAGCAGCTCTAAGACAACGGGTTGGGGGGAAGGAGAGACCCAGTACTTC.

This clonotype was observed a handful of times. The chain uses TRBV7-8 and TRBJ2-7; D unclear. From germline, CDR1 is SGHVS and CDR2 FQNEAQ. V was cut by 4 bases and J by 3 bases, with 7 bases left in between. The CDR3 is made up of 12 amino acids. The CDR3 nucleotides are TGTGCCAGCAGCTCCCTTCTCTACGAGCAGTACTTC. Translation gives CASSSLLYEQYF.

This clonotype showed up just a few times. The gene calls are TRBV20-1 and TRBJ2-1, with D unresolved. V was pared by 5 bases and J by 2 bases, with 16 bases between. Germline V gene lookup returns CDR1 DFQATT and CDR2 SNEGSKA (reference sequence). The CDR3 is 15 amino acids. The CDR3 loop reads CSAPDKGLPYNEQFF. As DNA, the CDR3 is TGCAGTGCTCCAGACAAAGGTCTCCCCTACAATGAGCAGTTCTTC.

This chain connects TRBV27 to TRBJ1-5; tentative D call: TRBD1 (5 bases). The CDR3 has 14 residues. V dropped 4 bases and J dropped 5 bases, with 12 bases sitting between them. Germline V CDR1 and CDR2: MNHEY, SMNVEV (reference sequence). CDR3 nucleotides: TGTGCCAGCAGTTCCGGGGTAGGGGATCAGCCCCAGCATTTT. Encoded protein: CASSSGVGDQPQHF.

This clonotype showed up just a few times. The CDR3 here is CASSLLHNEQFF. In DNA form, the CDR3 reads TGTGCCAGCAGCCTACTACACAATGAGCAGTTCTTC. The rearrangement links TRBV14 to TRBJ2-1; D is uncertain. Germline CDR1 and CDR2: SGHDN and FVKESK. Trimming removed 4 bases at V and 5 bases at J, with 6 bases between. The CDR3 covers 12 residues.